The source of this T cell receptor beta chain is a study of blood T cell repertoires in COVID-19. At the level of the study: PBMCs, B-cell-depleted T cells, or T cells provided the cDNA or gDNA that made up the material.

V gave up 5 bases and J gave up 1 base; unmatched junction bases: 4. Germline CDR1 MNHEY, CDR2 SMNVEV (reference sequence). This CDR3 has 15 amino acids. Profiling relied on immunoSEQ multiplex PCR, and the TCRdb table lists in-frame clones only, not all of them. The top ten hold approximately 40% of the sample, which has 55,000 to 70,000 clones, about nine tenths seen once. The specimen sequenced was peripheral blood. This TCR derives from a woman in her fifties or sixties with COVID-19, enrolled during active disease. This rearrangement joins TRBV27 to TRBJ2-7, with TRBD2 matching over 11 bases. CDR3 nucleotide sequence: TGTGCCAGCAGTCGACTAGCGGGACCATCCTACGAGCAGTACTTC. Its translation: CASSRLAGPSYEQYF.